The sequence of this TCR beta chain was determined in a study of spatial heterogeneity in lung cancer. At the level of the study: Strongly correlated with TCR transcript counts in tumor regions was a T cell module score, which was a transcriptional module score calculated from matched bulk RNA-seq.

Each CDR3 protein is one row after TCRdb ran MiXCR on the 5' RACE reads. The sample records 100,000 or so distinct CDR3 sequences, roughly 4.5% being singletons. Findings of the study overall: Intratumoral expanded alpha and beta TCR counts were found to track tumor mutation counts. Ubiquitous and regional expanded TCR counts correlated with ubiquitous and regional nonsynonymous mutations, respectively.

Time point noted: sample taken at primary tumor resection. This clonotype came up a few times. Its antigen is undetermined. The TCR comes from a male donor with early-stage non-small cell lung cancer. Source: lung tumor tissue, taken at surgery.

The chain's CDR3 is CASSLGQGQIQFF. The CDR3 DNA follows: TGTGCCAGCAGTTTGGGACAGGGCCAGATTCAGTTCTTC. The chain is built from TRBV6-5 and TRBJ2-1; 9 positions agree with TRBD1. Germline V lookup: CDR1 MNHEY, CDR2 SVGAGI. The junction had 8 bases not matched to a gene; V was cut back by 4 bases and J by 13 bases. This CDR3 has 13 residues.